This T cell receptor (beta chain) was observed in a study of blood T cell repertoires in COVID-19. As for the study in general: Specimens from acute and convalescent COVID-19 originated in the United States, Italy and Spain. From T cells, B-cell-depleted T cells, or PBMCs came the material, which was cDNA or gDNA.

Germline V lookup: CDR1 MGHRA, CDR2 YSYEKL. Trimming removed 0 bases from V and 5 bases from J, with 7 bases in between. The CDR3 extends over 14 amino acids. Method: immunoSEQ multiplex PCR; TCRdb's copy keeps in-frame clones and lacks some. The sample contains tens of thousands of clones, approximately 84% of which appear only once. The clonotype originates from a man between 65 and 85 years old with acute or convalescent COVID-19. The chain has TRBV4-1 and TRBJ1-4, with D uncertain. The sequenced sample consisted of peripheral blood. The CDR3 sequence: CASSQDRGNEKLFF. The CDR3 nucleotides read TGCGCCAGCAGCCAAGATCGAGGAAATGAAAAACTGTTTTTT.